This TCR beta chain appears in the sequencing data of a study of regulatory T cells in long-lasting Graves disease. The CDR3 length is 9 residues. CDR1 is LNHDA, CDR2 SQIVND, per germline (reference sequence). This clonotype was seen a handful of times. Antigen: not known. HTBI primers from iRepertoire and Arm-PCR of CDR3 regions yielded the TCR beta libraries. TCRdb recomputed calls from the multiplex PCR reads with MiXCR, one row per CDR3 protein. The repertoire consists of around 400,000 distinct CDR3 sequences, with 15% occurring once and the leading ten covering about 8%. The study, taken as a whole, reports: Persistent Graves' patients possessed reduced TCR diversity relative to recently diagnosed ones.

Time point specified: newly diagnosed GD, antithyroid drugs for less than 3 months. There was RNA extracted from PBMCs, and the TCR library was made from it. Criteria from the American Thyroid Association guidelines were applied to diagnose Graves' disease. The same data also went into a second study, on T cells in Graves' hyperthyroidism and ophthalmopathy. This second study notes: Blood samples included most of the expanded thyroid clonotypes exceeding 0.001.

The J gene is TRBJ2-7, the V gene TRBV19, with unresolved D. The sequences come from peripheral blood mononuclear cells (PBMCs), collected at new diagnosis, from a patient treated with antithyroid drugs. This receptor was taken from a woman in her thirties or forties with Graves disease. CDR3 in DNA: TGTGCTCCGCCCTACGAGCAGTACTTC. This encodes CAPPYEQYF. The full variable domain, with the rest looked up from reference TRBV19 and TRBJ2-7, is DGGITQSPKYLFRKEGQNVTLSCEQNLNHDAMYWYRQDPGQGLRLIYYSQIVNDFQKGDIAEGYSVSREKKESFPLTVTSAQKNPTAFYLCAPPYEQYFGPGTRLTVT.